This note documents a single TCR beta chain sequence. The CDR3 covers 14 residues. Germline CDR1 is SGHRS and CDR2 is YFSETQ. V dropped 4 bases and J dropped 5; count of bases not matched to a gene: 6. Repertoires were generated with immunoSEQ multiplex PCR, while TCRdb's copy carries only in-frame clones and drops some. The table shows fewer than 120,000 clones, with approximately 82% occurring only once. This specimen belongs to a study of blood T cell repertoires in COVID-19. This sequence was found in an elderly woman with acute or convalescent COVID-19. This sequence joins TRBV5-1 and TRBJ1-2; 9 bases line up with TRBD1. Sequencing input: peripheral blood. The CDR3 DNA is TGCGCCAGCAGCCCAGCCGGGACAGGGTATGGCTACACCTTC. Residues: CASSPAGTGYGYTF.